Each of the 10 T cell receptor beta chains below was sequenced from the same sample in a study of cytomegalovirus exposure and HLA in healthy donors. Only in-frame clones appear in the TCRdb table, and some are missing; sequencing was by immunoSEQ multiplex PCR. The sample includes some 240,000 clones, roughly 84% of them seen just once. What was sequenced was PBMCs. The receptors were sampled from a woman between 18 and 29 years old in good health and CMV-seropositive.

This chain links TRBV6-5 with TRBJ2-7; D unresolved. Trimming removed 3 bases at V and 3 bases at J, with 18 bases between. The CDR3 runs to 16 residues. Per the germline V gene, CDR1 is MNHEY and CDR2 is SVGAGI. The CDR3 spells CASSYLVGKSGYEQYF. The CDR3 bases are TGTGCCAGCAGTTATCTTGTAGGAAAGTCGGGCTACGAGCAGTACTTC.

The chain employs TRBV12-5 and TRBJ1-3, with 8 bases fitting TRBD1. Losses at the gene ends were 6 bases for V and 0 bases for J; bases not matched to a gene: 1. The CDR3 is 14 amino acids. Germline V lookup: CDR1 LGHNT, CDR2 FRNRAP. CDR3 residues: CASGTGGSGNTIYF. The CDR3, as DNA: TGTGCTAGTGGCACAGGGGGCTCTGGAAACACCATATATTTT.

The CDR3 region is CASRKLLSTDTQYF. The DNA of the CDR3 is TGCGCCAGCAGGAAGTTACTTAGCACAGATACGCAGTATTTT. The chain links TRBV5-1 to TRBJ2-3, with D uncertain. In germline, CDR1 is SGHRS, CDR2 YFSETQ. Trimming took 5 bases from V and 0 from J, leaving 10 bases between them. The CDR3 runs to 14 residues.

The chain joins TRBV13 to TRBJ1-1, with a tentative D call TRBD1 (5 bases). V was shortened by 0 bases and J by 4 bases, with 9 bases between the two germline ends. Per germline, CDR1 PRHDT and CDR2 FYEKMQ (reference sequence). The CDR3 is 14 residues long. This CDR3 is CASSLGRGGTEAFF. The CDR3 DNA sequence: TGTGCCAGCAGCTTAGGCCGGGGGGGCACTGAAGCTTTCTTT.

This clone has only a few counts. The chain uses TRBV30 and TRBJ2-7; D perhaps matches TRBD1 (6 bases). The CDR3 loop spans 12 amino acids. V was shortened by 2 bases and J by 3 bases, with 8 bases between the two germline ends. Germline V lookup: CDR1 GTSNPN, CDR2 SVGIG (reference sequence). CDR3 DNA: TGTGCCTGGAGTATACAGGGCTACGAGCAGTACTTC. This encodes CAWSIQGYEQYF. The whole variable domain, remainder taken from reference TRBV30 and TRBJ2-7, is SQTIHQWPATLVQPVGSPLSLECTVEGTSNPNLYWYRQAAGRGLQLLFYSVGIGQISSEVPQNLSASRPQDRQFILSSKKLLLSDSGFYLCAWSIQGYEQYFGPGTRLTVT.

The count of this clone is one. V gene TRBV13 combines with J gene TRBJ2-1; D may be TRBD2 (6 bases). The germline CDR1 and CDR2 sequences are PRHDT and FYEKMQ (reference sequence). The CDR3 is 18 amino acids. Trimming shortened V by 5 bases and J by 0 bases, and 20 bases separated the two germline ends. The CDR3 sequence is CASSLLGGSANSYNEQFF. The CDR3 DNA sequence: TGTGCCAGCAGCCTGTTGGGAGGATCGGCAAACTCCTACAATGAGCAGTTCTTC.

The rearrangement joins TRBV7-9 to TRBJ2-7; no clear D gene. There are 14 residues in the CDR3. Trimming shortened V by 5 bases and J by 2 bases, and 13 bases separated the two germline ends. Germline loops: CDR1 SEHNR, CDR2 FQNEAQ (reference sequence). The CDR3 protein is CASSITGSTYEQYF. CDR3 DNA sequence: TGTGCCAGCAGCATAACCGGGTCAACCTACGAGCAGTACTTC.

The CDR3: CASSPLRRLAGVGRGGVDYEQYF. The DNA of the CDR3 is TGTGCCAGCAGCCCCCTAAGGCGGCTAGCGGGAGTAGGTAGAGGTGGTGTCGACTACGAGCAGTACTTC. The rearrangement joins TRBV14 to TRBJ2-7; 10 bases are shared with TRBD2. The trim removed 4 bases at V and 3 bases at J, leaving 30 bases unmatched. CDR3 length equals 23 residues. In germline, CDR1 is SGHDN, CDR2 FVKESK.

The V and J genes are TRBV5-1 and TRBJ2-7, with TRBD2 matching over 9 bases. Germline loops: CDR1 SGHRS, CDR2 YFSETQ. This CDR3 spans 15 amino acids. V was clipped by 0 bases and J by 0 bases; unmatched bases: 1. The CDR3 bases are TGCGCCAGCAGCTTGGGCGGGAGGGCCTCCTACGAGCAGTACTTC. Encoded protein: CASSLGGRASYEQYF. Filled out from reference TRBV5-1 and TRBJ2-7, the complete variable domain reads KAGVTQTPRYLIKTRGQQVTLSCSPISGHRSVSWYQQTPGQGLQFLFEYFSETQRNKGNFPGRFSGRQFSNSRSEMNVSTLELGDSALYLCASSLGGRASYEQYFGPGTRLTVT.

The J gene is TRBJ2-1, the V gene TRBV25-1; D is perhaps TRBD2 (5 bases). Trimming cost V 5 bases and J 7 bases, with 15 bases left between them. Germline CDR1 MGHDK, CDR2 SYGVNS. The CDR3 totals 14 residues. CDR3 nucleotides: TGTGCCAGCAGTAGCTGGGAGCCCGAGAATGAGCAGTTCTTC. This gives the protein CASSSWEPENEQFF. Together with reference TRBV25-1 and TRBJ2-1, the CDR3 gives the full variable domain: EADIYQTPRYLVIGTGKKITLECSQTMGHDKMYWYQQDPGMELHLIHYSYGVNSTEKGDLSSESTVSRIRTEHFPLTLESARPSHTSQYLCASSSWEPENEQFFGPGTRLTVL.